This T cell receptor (beta chain) originates from a study of radiotherapy plus CTLA-4 blockade in lung cancer. Study results and limitations: In blood, TCR clones derived from the tumor expanded after radiotherapy plus ipilimumab.

CDR3 length: 16 amino acids. Looked up from germline, CDR1 is SNHLY and CDR2 is FYNNEI. Trimming took 5 bases from V and 11 from J, leaving 27 bases between them. Points on this clone: Its antigen is not known.

Generated by immunoSEQ multiplex PCR, the TCRdb table keeps only in-frame clones and is missing some. Of about 48,000 clones listed, roughly 90% are singletons. The sequencing used peripheral blood, collected from a patient treated with radiotherapy plus ipilimumab. The receptor comes from a human donor with non-small cell lung cancer that progressed on radiotherapy plus ipilimumab. Some clones in this sample may be carry-over from other donors' samples. The gene calls are TRBV2 and TRBJ1-1; TRBD1 is a possible D gene (5 bases). The CDR3 DNA follows: TGTGCCAGCAGTATAGCCGGAATGCTGATACAGGCCGAGGCTTTCTTT. Translation gives CASSIAGMLIQAEAFF.